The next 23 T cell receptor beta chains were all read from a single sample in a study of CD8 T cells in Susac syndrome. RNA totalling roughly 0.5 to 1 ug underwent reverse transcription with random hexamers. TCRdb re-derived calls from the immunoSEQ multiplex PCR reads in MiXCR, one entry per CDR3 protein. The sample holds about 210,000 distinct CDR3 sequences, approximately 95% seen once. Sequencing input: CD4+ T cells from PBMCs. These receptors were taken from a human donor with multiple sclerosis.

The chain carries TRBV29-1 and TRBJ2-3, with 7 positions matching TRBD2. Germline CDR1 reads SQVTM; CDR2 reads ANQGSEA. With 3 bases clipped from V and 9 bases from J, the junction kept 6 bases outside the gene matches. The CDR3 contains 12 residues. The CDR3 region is CSVEAGEGTQYF. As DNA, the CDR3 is TGCAGCGTTGAGGCGGGGGAAGGGACGCAGTATTTT.

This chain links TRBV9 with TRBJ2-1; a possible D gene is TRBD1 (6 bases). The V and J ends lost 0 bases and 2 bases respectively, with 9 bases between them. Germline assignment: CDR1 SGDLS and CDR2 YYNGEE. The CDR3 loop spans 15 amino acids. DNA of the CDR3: TGTGCCAGCAGCGTAGTGGGACAAGCCTACAATGAGCAGTTCTTC. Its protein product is CASSVVGQAYNEQFF.

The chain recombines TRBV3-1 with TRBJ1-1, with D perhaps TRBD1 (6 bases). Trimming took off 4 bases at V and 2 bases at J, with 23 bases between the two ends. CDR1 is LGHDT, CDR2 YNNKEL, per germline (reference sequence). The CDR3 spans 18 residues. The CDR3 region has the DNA TGTGCCAGCAGCCTCGCCACTGGGGGCGGACAGCCAAACACTGAAGCTTTCTTT. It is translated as CASSLATGGGQPNTEAFF.

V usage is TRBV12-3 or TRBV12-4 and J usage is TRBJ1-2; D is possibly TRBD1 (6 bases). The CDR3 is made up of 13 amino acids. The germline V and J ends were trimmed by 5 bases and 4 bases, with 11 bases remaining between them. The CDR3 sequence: CASSQQGIYGYTF. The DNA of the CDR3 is TGTGCCAGCAGTCAACAGGGAATCTATGGCTACACCTTC.

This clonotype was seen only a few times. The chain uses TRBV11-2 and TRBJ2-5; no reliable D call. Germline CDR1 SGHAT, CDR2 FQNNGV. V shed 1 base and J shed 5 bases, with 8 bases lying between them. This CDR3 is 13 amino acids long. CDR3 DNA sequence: TGTGCCAGCAGCTTAGTTTCTCCGGAGACCCAGTACTTC. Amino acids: CASSLVSPETQYF.

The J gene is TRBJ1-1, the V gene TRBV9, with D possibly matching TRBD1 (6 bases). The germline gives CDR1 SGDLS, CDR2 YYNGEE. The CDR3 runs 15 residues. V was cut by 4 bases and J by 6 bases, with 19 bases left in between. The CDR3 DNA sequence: TGTGCCAGCAGCCCCTCCCAGGGGACTCGGGCTGAAGCTTTCTTT. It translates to CASSPSQGTRAEAFF.

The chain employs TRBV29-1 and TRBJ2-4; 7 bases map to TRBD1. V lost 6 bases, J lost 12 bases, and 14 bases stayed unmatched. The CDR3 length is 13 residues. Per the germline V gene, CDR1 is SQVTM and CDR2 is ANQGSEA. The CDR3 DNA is TGCAGCGTCGCGACAGGGCGGGCGGATGGTCAGTACTTC. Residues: CSVATGRADGQYF.

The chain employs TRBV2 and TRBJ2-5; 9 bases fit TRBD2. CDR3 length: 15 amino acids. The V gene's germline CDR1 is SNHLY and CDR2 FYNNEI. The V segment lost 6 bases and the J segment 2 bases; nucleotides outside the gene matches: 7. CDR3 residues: CASRTGTSSQETQYF. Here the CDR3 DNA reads TGTGCCAGCAGAACCGGGACTAGCAGTCAAGAGACCCAGTACTTC.

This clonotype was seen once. The DNA of the CDR3 is TGCAGTGCTAGAGATCGGGCAGGGGGCTACCATGGCTACACCTTC. It specifies CSARDRAGGYHGYTF. The chain joins TRBV20-1 to TRBJ1-2, with TRBD1 matching over 8 bases. The V segment lost 0 bases and the J segment 6 bases; nucleotides outside the gene matches: 9. CDR1 and CDR2 from the germline V gene are DFQATT and SNEGSKA (reference sequence). This CDR3 is built from 15 residues.

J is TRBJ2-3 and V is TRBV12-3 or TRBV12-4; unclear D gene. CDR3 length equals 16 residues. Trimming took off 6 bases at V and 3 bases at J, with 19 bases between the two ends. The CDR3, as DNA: TGTGCCAGCAGCACCTCTCTCGGCGGAGAGACAGATACGCAGTATTTT. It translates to CASSTSLGGETDTQYF.

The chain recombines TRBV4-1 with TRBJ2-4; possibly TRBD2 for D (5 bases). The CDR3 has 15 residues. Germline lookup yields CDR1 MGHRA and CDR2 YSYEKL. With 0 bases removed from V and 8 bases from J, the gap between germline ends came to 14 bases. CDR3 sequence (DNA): TGCGCCAGCAGCCAAGATTTTCTAGCTAGTTACATTCAGTACTTC. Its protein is CASSQDFLASYIQYF.

The DNA for the CDR3 is TGTGCCAGCAGCCTTACCCCGGGAGAGCCTAACTACGAGCAGTACTTC. Encoded protein: CASSLTPGEPNYEQYF. The chain combines TRBV4-2 with TRBJ2-7, with TRBD2 as a possible D gene (6 bases). Per germline, CDR1 LGHNA and CDR2 YNFKEQ. Trimming stripped 4 bases from V and 3 bases from J, with 19 bases between. The CDR3 has 16 residues.

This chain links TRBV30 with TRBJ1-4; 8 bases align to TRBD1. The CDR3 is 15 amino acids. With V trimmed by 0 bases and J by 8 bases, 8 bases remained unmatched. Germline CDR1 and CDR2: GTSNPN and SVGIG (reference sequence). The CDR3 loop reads CAWSVQTGATEKLFF. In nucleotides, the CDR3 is TGTGCCTGGAGTGTACAGACAGGGGCCACCGAAAAACTGTTTTTT.

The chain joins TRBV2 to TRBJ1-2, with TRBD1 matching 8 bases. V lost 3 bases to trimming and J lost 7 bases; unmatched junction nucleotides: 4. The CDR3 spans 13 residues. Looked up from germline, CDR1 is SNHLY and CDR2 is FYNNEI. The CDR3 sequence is CASSDRGPGGYTF. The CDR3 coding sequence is TGTGCCAGCAGTGACAGGGGGCCTGGTGGCTACACCTTC.

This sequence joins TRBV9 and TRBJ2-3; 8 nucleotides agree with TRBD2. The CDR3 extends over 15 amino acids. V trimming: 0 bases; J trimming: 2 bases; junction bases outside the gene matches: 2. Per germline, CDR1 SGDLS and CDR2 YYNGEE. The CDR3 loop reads CASSVVAGPTDTQYF. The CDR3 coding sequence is TGTGCCAGCAGCGTAGTAGCGGGGCCCACAGATACGCAGTATTTT.

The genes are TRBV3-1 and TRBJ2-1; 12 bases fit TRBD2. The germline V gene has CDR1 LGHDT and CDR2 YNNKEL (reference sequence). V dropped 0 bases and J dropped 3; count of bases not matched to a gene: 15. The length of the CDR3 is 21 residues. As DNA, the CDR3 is TGTGCCAGCAGCCAAGATGTCGGGCTAGCGGGGGGGCCCGTCCTCTACAATGAGCAGTTCTTC. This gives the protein CASSQDVGLAGGPVLYNEQFF.

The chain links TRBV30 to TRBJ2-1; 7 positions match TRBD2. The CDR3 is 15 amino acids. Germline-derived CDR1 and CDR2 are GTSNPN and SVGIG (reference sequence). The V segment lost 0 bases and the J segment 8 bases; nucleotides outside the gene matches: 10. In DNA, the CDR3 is TGTGCCTGGAGTGTGAGGGAGGGCCTTATTGATGAGCAGTTCTTC. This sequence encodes CAWSVREGLIDEQFF.

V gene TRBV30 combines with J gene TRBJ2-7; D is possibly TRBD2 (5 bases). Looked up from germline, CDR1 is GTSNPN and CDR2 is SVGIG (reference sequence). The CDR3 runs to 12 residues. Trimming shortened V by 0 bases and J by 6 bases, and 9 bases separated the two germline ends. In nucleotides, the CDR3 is TGTGCCTGGAGTGTACTAGGGTCCGAGCAGTACTTC. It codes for CAWSVLGSEQYF.

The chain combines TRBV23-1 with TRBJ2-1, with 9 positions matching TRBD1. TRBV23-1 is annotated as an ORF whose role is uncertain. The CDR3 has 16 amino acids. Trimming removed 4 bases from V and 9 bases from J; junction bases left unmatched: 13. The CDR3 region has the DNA TGCGCCAGCAGTCGCCCACCGGGACAGGGTATGGTTGAGCAGTTCTTC. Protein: CASSRPPGQGMVEQFF.

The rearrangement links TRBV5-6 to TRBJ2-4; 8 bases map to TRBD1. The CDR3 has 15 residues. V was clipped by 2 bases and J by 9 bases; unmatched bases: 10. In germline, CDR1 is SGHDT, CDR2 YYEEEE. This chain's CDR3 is CASSFQGARVGIQYF. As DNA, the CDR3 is TGTGCCAGCAGCTTCCAGGGGGCGCGGGTCGGCATTCAGTACTTC.

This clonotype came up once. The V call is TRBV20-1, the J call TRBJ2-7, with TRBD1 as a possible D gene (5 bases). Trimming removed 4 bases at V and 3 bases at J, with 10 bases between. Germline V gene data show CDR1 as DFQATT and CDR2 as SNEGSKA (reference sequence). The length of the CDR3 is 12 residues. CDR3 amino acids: CSAKQGFYEQYF. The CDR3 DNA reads TGCAGTGCTAAGCAGGGATTCTACGAGCAGTACTTC.

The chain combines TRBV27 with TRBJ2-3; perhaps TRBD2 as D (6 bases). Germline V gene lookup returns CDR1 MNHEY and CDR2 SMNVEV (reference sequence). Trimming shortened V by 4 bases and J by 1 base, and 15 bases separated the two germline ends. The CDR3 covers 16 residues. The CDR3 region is CASSSVFTGGTDTQYF. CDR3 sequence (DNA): TGTGCCAGCAGTTCCGTGTTTACGGGAGGCACAGATACGCAGTATTTT.

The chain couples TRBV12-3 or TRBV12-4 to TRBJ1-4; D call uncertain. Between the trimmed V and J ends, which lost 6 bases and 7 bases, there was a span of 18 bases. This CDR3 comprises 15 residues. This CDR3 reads CASRPAGSAGEKLFF. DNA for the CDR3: TGTGCCAGCAGGCCCGCAGGATCTGCTGGTGAAAAACTGTTTTTT.